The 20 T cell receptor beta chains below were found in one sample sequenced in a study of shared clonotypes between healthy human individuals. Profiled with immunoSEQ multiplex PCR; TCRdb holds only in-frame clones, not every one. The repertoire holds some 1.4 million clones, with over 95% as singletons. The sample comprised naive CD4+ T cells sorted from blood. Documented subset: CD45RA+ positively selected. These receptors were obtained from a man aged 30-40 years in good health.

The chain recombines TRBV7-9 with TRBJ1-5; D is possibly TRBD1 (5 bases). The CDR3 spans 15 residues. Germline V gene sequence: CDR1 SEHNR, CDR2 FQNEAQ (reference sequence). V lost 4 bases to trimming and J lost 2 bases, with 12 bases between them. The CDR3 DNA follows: TGTGCCAGCAGCTGGGGCCTGGGTCGCAATCAGCCCCAGCATTTT. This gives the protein CASSWGLGRNQPQHF. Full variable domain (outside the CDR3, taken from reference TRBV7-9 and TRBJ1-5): DTGVSQNPRHKITKRGQNVTFRCDPISEHNRLYWYRQTLGQGPEFLTYFQNEAQLEKSRLLSDRFSAERPKGSFSTLEIQRTEQGDSAMYLCASSWGLGRNQPQHFGDGTRLSIL.

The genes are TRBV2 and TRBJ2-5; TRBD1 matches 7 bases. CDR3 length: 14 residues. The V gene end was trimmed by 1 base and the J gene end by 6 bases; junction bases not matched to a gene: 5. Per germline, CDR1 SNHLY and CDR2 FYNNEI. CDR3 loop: CASSEEQGMQTQYF. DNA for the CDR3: TGTGCCAGCAGTGAAGAACAGGGGATGCAGACCCAGTACTTC.

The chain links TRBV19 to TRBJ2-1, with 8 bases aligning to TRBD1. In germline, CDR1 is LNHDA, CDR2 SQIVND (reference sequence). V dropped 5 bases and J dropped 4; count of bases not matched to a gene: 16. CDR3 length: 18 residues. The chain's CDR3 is CASSPPGQGGLKYNEQFF. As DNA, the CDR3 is TGTGCCAGTAGTCCACCAGGACAGGGTGGTCTAAAATACAATGAGCAGTTCTTC.

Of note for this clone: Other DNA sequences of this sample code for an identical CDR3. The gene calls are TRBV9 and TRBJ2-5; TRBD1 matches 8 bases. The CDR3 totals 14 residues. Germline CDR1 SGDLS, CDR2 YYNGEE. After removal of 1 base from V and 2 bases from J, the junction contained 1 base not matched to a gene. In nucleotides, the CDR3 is TGTGCCAGCAGCGTAAGGACAGGGCAAGAGACCCAGTACTTC. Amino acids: CASSVRTGQETQYF.

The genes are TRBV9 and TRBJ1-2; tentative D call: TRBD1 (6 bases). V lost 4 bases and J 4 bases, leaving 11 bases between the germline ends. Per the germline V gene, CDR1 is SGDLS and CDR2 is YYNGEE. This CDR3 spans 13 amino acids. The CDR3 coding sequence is TGTGCCAGCAGCTCAGGGGTTGGCTATGGCTACACCTTC. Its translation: CASSSGVGYGYTF.

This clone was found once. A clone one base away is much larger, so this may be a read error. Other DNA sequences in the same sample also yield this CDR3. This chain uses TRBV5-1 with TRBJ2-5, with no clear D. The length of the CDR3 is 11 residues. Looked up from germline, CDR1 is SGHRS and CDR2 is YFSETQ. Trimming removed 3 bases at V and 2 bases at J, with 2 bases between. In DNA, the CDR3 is TGCGCCAGCAGCTCGCAAGAGACCCAGTACTTC. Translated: CASSSQETQYF.

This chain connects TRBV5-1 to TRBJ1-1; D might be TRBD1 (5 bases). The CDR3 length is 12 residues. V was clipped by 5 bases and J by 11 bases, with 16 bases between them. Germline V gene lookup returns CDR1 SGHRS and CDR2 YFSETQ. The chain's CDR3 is CASRKDTSGAFF. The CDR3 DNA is TGCGCCAGCAGAAAGGACACCAGCGGCGCTTTCTTT.

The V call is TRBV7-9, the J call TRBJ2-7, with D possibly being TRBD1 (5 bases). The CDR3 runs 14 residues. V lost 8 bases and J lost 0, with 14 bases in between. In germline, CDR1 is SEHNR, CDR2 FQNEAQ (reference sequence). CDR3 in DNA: TGTGCCAGCCCCGCGGTAGGGGACTCCTACGAGCAGTACTTC. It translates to CASPAVGDSYEQYF. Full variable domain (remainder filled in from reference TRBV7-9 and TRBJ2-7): DTGVSQNPRHKITKRGQNVTFRCDPISEHNRLYWYRQTLGQGPEFLTYFQNEAQLEKSRLLSDRFSAERPKGSFSTLEIQRTEQGDSAMYLCASPAVGDSYEQYFGPGTRLTVT.

CDR3 loop: CASSQALAGGQQETQYF. CDR3 in DNA: TGTGCCAGCAGCCAAGCTCTAGCGGGAGGACAACAAGAGACCCAGTACTTC. The chain is built from TRBV7-2 and TRBJ2-5, with 11 positions matching TRBD2. This CDR3 has 17 residues. Germline CDR1 reads SGHTA; CDR2 reads FQGNSA. With 5 bases clipped from V and 2 bases from J, the junction kept 10 bases outside the gene matches.

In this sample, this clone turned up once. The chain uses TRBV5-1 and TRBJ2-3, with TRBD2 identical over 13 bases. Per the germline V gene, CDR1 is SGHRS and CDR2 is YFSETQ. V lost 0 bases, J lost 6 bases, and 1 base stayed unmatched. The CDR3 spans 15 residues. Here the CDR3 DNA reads TGCGCCAGCAGCTTGGGGACTAGCGGGAGCGATACGCAGTATTTT. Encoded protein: CASSLGTSGSDTQYF.

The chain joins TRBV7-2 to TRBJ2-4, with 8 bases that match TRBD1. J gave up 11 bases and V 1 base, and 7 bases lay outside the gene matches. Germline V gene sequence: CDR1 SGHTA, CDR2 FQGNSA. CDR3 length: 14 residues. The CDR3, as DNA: TGTGCCAGCAGCTTAGGGCAGGGGGCGCGGGTTCAGTACTTC. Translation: CASSLGQGARVQYF.

In DNA, the CDR3 is TGTGCCAGCAGACCTACTCAGGGGCCGAACACCGGGGAGCTGTTTTTT. Translation: CASRPTQGPNTGELFF. The rearrangement uses TRBV7-2 and TRBJ2-2, with D perhaps TRBD1 (6 bases). CDR3 length: 16 residues. Per the germline V gene, CDR1 is SGHTA and CDR2 is FQGNSA. Between the trimmed V and J ends, which lost 6 bases and 0 bases, there was a span of 14 bases.

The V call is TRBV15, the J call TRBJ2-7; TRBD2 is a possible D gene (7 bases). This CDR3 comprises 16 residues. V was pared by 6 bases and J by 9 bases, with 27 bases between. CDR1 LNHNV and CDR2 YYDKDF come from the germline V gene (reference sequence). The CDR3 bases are TGTGCCACCAGTAAAGGGGGGGTCAGGGTGAGTACGGCGCAGTACTTC. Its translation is CATSKGGVRVSTAQYF. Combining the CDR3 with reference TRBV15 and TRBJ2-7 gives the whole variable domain DAMVIQNPRYQVTQFGKPVTLSCSQTLNHNVMYWYQQKSSQAPKLLFHYYDKDFNNEADTPDNFQSRRPNTSFCFLDIRSPGLGDTAMYLCATSKGGVRVSTAQYFGPGTRLTVT.

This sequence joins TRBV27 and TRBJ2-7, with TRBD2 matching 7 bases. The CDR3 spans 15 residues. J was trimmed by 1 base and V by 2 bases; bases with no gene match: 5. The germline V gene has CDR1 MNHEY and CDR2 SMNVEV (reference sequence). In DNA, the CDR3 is TGTGCCAGCAGTTTAAGGGGAGGGCGGTCCTACGAGCAGTACTTC. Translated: CASSLRGGRSYEQYF.

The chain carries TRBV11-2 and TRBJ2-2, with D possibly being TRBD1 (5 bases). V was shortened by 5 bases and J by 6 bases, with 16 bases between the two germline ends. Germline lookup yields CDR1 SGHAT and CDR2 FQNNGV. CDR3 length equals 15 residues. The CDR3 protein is CASSPLGQSAGELFF. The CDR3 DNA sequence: TGTGCCAGCAGCCCCCTGGGGCAATCGGCCGGGGAGCTGTTTTTT.

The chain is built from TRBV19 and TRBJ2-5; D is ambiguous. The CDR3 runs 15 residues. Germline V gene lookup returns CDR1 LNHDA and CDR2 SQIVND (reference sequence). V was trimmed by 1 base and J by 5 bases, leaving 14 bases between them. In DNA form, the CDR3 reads TGTGCCAGTAGTATAGGAGGTGTAGACGGGGAGACCCAGTACTTC. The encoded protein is CASSIGGVDGETQYF.

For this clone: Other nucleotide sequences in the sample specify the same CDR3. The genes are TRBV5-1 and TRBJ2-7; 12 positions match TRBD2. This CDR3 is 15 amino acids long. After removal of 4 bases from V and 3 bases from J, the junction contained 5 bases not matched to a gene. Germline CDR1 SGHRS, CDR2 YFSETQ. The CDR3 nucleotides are TGCGCCAGCAGCCCTCGGACTAGCGGGAACTACGAGCAGTACTTC. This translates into CASSPRTSGNYEQYF.

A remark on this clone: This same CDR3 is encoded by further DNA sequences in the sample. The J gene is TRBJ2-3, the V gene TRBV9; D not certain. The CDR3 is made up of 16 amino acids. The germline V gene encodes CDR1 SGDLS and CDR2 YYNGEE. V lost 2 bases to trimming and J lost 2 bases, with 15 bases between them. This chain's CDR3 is CASSVSVGLDTDTQYF. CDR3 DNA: TGTGCCAGCAGCGTGTCGGTTGGGCTTGACACAGATACGCAGTATTTT. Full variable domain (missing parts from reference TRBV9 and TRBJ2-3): DSGVTQTPKHLITATGQRVTLRCSPRSGDLSVYWYQQSLDQGLQFLIQYYNGEERAKGNILERFSAQQFPDLHSELNLSSLELGDSALYFCASSVSVGLDTDTQYFGPGTRLTVL.

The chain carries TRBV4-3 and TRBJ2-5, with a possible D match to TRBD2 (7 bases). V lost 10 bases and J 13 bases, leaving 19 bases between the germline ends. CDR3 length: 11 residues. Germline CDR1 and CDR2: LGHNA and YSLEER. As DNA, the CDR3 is TGCGCCAACCTATTCGGGGGGCGTTGGTACTTC. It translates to CANLFGGRWYF.

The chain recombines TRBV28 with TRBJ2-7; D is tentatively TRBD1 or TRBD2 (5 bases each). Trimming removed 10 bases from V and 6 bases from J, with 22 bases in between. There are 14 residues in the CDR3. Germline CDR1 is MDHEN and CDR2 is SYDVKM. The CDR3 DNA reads TGTGCCACCCAGAACGGGCAGGGAGTTTTCGAGCAGTACTTC. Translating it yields CATQNGQGVFEQYF.